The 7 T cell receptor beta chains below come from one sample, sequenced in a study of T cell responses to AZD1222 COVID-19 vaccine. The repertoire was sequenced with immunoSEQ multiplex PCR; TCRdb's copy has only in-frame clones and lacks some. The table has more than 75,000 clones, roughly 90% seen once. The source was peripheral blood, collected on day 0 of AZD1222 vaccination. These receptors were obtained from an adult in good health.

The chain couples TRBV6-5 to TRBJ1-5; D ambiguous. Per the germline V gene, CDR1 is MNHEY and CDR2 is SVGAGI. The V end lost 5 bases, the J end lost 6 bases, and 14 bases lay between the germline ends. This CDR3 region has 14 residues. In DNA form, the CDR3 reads TGTGCCAGCAGTCCGGGAGGGAGTGGTCAGCCCCAGCATTTT. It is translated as CASSPGGSGQPQHF.

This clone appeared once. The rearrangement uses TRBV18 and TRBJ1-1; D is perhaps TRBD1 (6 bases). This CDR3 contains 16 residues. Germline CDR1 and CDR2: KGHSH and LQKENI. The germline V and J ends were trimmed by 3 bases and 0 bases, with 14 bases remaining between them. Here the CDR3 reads CASSPRQAGMNTEAFF. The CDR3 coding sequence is TGTGCCAGCTCACCGAGACAGGCTGGGATGAACACTGAAGCTTTCTTT.

Written as DNA, the CDR3 is TGTGCCAGCAGCTTAAACCCCCCGGGAGTGGAAGAGACCCAGTACTTC. Protein product: CASSLNPPGVEETQYF. This chain uses TRBV7-3 with TRBJ2-5; weak D call: TRBD2 (6 bases). V was shortened by 1 base and J by 3 bases, with 15 bases between the two germline ends. Germline V CDR1 and CDR2: SGHTA, FQGTGA. The CDR3 spans 16 residues.

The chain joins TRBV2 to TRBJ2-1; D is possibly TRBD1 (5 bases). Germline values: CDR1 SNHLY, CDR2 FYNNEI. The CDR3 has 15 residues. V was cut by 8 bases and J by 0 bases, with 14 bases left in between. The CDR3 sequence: CASLPGYSSYNEQFF. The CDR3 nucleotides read TGTGCCAGCCTTCCAGGGTATAGCTCCTACAATGAGCAGTTCTTC.

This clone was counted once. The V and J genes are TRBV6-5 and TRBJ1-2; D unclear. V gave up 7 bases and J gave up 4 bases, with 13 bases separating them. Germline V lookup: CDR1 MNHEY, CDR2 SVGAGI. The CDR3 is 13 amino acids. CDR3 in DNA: TGTGCCAGCAAGTCCACGATTTTCTATGGCTACACCTTC. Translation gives CASKSTIFYGYTF.

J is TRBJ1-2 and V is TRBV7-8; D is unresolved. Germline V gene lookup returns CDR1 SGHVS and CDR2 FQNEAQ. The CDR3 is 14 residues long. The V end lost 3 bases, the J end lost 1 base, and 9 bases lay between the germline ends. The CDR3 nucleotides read TGTGCCAGCAGCTTGGCCGGCGGTAACTATGGCTACACCTTC. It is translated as CASSLAGGNYGYTF. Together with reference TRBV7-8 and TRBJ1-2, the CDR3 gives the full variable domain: GAGVSQSPRYKVAKRGQDVALRCDPISGHVSLFWYQQALGQGPEFLTYFQNEAQLDKSGLPSDRFFAERPEGSVSTLKIQRTQQEDSAVYLCASSLAGGNYGYTFGSGTRLTVV.

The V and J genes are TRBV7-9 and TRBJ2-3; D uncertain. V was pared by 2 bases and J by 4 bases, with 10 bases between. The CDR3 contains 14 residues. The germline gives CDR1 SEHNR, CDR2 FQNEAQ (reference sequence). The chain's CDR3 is CASSLLGGSDTQYF. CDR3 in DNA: TGTGCCAGCAGCTTATTGGGCGGCTCAGATACGCAGTATTTT. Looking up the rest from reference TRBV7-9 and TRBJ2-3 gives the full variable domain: DTGVSQNPRHKITKRGQNVTFRCDPISEHNRLYWYRQTLGQGPEFLTYFQNEAQLEKSRLLSDRFSAERPKGSFSTLEIQRTEQGDSAMYLCASSLLGGSDTQYFGPGTRLTVL.